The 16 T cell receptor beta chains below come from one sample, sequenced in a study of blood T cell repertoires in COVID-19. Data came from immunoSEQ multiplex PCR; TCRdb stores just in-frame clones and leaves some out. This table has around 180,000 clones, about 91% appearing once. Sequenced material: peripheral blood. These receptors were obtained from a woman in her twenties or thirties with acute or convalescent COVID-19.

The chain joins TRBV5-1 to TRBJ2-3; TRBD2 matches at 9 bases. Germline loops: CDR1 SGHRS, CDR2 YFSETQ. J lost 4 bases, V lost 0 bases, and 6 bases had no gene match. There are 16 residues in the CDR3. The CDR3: CASSLASGIPPDTQYF. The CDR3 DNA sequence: TGCGCCAGCAGCTTGGCTAGCGGGATCCCCCCAGATACGCAGTATTTT.

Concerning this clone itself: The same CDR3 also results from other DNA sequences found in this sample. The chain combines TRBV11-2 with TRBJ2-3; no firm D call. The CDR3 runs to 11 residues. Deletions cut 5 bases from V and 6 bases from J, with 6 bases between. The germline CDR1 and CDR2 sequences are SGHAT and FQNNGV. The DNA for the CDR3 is TGTGCCAGCAGCCCCGTGGATACGCAGTATTTT. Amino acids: CASSPVDTQYF.

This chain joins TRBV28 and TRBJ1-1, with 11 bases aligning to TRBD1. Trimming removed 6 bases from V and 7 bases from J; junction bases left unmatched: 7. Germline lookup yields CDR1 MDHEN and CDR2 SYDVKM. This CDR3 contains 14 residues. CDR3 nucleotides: TGTGCCAGCAGCTTAAGGACAGGGGGCGGTGAAGCTTTCTTT. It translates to CASSLRTGGGEAFF.

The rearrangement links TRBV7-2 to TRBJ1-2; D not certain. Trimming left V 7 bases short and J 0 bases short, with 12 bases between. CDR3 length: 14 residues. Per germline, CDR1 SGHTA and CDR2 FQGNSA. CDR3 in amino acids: CASKPTVTNYGYTF. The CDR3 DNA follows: TGTGCCAGCAAGCCCACAGTGACTAACTATGGCTACACCTTC.

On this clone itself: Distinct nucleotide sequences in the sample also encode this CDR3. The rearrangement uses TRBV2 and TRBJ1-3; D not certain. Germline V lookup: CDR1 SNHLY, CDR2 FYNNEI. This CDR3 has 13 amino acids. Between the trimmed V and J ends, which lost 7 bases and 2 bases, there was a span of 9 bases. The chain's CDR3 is CASTESPGNTIYF. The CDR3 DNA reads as TGTGCCAGCACCGAGTCTCCTGGAAACACCATATATTTT.

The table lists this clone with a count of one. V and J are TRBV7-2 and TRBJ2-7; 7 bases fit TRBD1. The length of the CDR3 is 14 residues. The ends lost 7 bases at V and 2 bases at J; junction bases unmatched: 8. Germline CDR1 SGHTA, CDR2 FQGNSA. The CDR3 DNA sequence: TGTGCCAGCACCGAGGACAGGACCACCTACGAGCAGTACTTC. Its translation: CASTEDRTTYEQYF.

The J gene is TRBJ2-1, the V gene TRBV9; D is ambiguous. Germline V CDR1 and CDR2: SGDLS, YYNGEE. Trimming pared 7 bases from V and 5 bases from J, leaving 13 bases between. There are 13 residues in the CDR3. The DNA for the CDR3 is TGTGCCAGCGCCCTGCAGGTTGACAATGAGCAGTTCTTC. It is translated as CASALQVDNEQFF.

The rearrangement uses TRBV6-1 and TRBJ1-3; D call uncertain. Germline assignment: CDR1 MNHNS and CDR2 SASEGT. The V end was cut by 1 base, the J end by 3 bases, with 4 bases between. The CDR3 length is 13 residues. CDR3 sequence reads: CASSEVGGNTIYF. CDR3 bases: TGTGCCAGCAGTGAAGTCGGTGGAAACACCATATATTTT.

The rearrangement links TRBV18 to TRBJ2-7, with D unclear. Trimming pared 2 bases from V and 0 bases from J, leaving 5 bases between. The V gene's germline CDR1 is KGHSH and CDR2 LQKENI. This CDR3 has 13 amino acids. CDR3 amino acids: CASSPNSSYEQYF. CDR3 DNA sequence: TGTGCCAGCTCACCAAATAGCTCCTACGAGCAGTACTTC.

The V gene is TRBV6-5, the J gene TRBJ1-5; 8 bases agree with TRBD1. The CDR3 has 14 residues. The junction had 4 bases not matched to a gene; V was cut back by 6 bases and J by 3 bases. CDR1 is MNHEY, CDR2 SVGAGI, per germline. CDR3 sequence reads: CASRTTGDNQPQHF. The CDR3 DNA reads TGTGCCAGCAGAACGACAGGGGACAATCAGCCCCAGCATTTT.

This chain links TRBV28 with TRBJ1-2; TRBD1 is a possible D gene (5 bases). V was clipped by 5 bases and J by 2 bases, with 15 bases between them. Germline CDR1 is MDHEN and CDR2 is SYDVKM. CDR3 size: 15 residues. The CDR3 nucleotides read TGTGCCAGCAGTGCCCCCCGTGGGGCAAACTATGGCTACACCTTC. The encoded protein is CASSAPRGANYGYTF.

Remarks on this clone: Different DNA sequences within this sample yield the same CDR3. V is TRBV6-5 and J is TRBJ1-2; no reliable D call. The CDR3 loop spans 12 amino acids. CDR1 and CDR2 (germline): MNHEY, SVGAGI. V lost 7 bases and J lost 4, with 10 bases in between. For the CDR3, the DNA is TGTGCCAGCACCAAACCAGGCTATGGCTACACCTTC. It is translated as CASTKPGYGYTF.

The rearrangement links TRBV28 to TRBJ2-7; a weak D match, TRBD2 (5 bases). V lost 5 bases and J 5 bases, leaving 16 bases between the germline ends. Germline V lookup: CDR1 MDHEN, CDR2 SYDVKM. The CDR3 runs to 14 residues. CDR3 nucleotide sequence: TGTGCCAGCAGTACCCCGCAAACTAGGGACGAGCAGTACTTC. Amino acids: CASSTPQTRDEQYF.

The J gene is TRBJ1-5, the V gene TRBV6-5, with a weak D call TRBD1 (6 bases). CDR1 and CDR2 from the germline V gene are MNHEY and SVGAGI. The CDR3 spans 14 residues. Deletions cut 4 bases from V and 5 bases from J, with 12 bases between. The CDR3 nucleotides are TGTGCCAGCAGTTCTGGGACACCCGATCAGCCCCAGCATTTT. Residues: CASSSGTPDQPQHF.

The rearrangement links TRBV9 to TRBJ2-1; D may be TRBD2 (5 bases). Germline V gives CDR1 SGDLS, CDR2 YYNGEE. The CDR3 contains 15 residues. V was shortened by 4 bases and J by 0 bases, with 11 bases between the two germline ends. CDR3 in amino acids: CASSTTGDSYNEQFF. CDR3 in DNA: TGTGCCAGCAGCACCACCGGGGACTCCTACAATGAGCAGTTCTTC.

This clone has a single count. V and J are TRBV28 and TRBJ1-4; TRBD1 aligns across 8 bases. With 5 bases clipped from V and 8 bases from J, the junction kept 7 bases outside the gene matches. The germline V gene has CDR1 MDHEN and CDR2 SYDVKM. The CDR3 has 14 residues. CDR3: CASSLGQAAEKLFF. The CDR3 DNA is TGTGCCAGCAGTCTGGGACAGGCCGCCGAAAAACTGTTTTTT. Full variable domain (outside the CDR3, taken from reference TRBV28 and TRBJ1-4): DVKVTQSSRYLVKRTGEKVFLECVQDMDHENMFWYRQDPGLGLRLIYFSYDVKMKEKGDIPEGYSVSREKKERFSLILESASTNQTSMYLCASSLGQAAEKLFFGSGTQLSVL.